The clone carrying this T cell receptor beta chain was seen a handful of times. Its antigen is not known. This CDR3 is built from 14 residues. V shed 1 base and J shed 2 bases, with 10 bases lying between them. Germline values: CDR1 SGHRS, CDR2 YFSETQ. This sample was included in a study of blood T cells in healthy people across ages. Total RNA amounts of at least 5 micrograms were extracted per sample. A second roughly 6 to 12 cycle PCR used barcoded and J-beta primers. A single record per CDR3 protein comes from TCRdb applying MiXCR to the 5' RACE reads. Seen here are 1.5 million to 2 million distinct CDR3 sequences, roughly 27% observed once, and the top ten hold roughly 8%. The study, taken as a whole, reports: Age brought a roughly linear fall in TCR beta diversity measured per million T cells. Percentage of naive T cells showed a strong correlation with TCR beta diversity. Higher diversity and more naive CD4+ cells were features of long-lived donors, compared to aged donors.

V and J are TRBV5-1 and TRBJ2-7; D gene unclear. Sequencing input: blood. This TCR derives from a woman younger than 45 in good health. CDR3 amino acids: CASSLIGVAYEQYF. The CDR3, as DNA: TGCGCCAGCAGCTTGATTGGGGTAGCCTACGAGCAGTACTTC. Drawing the rest from reference TRBV5-1 and TRBJ2-7, the complete variable domain is KAGVTQTPRYLIKTRGQQVTLSCSPISGHRSVSWYQQTPGQGLQFLFEYFSETQRNKGNFPGRFSGRQFSNSRSEMNVSTLELGDSALYLCASSLIGVAYEQYFGPGTRLTVT.